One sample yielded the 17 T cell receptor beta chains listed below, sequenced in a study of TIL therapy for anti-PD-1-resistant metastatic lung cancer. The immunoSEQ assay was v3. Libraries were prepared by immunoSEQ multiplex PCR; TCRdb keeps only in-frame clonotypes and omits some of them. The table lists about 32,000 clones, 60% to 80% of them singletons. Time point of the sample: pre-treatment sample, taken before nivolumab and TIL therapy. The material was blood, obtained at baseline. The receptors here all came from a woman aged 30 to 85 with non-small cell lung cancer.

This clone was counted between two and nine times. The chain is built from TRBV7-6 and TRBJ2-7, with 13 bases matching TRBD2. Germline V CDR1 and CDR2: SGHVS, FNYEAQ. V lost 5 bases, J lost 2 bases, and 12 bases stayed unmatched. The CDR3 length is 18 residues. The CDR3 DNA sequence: TGTGCCAGCAGCCAAGGGACTAGCGGGAAGTTCTCCCCCTACGAGCAGTACTTC. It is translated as CASSQGTSGKFSPYEQYF.

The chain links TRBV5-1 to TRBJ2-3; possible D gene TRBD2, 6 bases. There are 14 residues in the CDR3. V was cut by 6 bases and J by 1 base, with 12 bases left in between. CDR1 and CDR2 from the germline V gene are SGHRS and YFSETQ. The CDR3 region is CASNDPSGTDTQYF. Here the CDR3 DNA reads TGCGCCAGCAACGATCCTAGCGGCACAGATACGCAGTATTTT.

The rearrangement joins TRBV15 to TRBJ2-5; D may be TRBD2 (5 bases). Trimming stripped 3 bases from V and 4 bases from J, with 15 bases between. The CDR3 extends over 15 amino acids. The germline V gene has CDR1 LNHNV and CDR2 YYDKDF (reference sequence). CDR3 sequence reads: CATSRVGNHGETQYF. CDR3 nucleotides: TGTGCCACCAGCAGGGTCGGGAATCATGGAGAGACCCAGTACTTC.

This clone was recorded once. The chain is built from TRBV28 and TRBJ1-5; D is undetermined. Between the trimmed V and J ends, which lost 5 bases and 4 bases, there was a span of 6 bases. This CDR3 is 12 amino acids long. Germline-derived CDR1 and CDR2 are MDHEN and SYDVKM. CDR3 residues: CASSVTNQPQHF. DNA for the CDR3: TGTGCCAGCAGTGTGACTAATCAGCCCCAGCATTTT.

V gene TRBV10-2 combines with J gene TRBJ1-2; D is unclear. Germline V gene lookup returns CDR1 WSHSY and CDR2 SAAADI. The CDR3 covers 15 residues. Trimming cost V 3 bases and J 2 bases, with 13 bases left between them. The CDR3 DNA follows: TGCGCCAGCAGTGACATACCACTCGGGAACTATGGCTACACCTTC. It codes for CASSDIPLGNYGYTF.

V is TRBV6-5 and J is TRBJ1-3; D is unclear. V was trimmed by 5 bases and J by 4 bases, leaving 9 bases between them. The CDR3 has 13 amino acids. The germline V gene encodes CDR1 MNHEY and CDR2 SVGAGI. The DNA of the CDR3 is TGTGCCAGCAGTACCAAACAGGGAAACACCATATATTTT. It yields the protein CASSTKQGNTIYF.

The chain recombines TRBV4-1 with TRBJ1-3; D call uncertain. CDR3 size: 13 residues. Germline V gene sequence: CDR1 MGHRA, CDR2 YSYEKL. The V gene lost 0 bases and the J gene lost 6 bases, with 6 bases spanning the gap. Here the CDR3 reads CASSQDPLNTIYF. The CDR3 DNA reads TGCGCCAGCAGCCAAGATCCCTTAAACACCATATATTTT.

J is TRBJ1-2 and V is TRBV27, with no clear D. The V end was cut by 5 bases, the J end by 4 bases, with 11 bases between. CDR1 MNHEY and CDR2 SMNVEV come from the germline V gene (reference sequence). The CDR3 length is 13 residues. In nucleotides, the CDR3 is TGTGCCAGCAGTCCCGACAAGGCCTATGGCTACACCTTC. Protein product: CASSPDKAYGYTF.

CDR3 protein: CASSSAGGSYEQYF. The CDR3 coding sequence is TGTGCCAGCAGCTCAGCGGGGGGTTCCTACGAGCAGTACTTC. This chain links TRBV7-8 with TRBJ2-5; 9 bases line up with TRBD2. The last part of the DNA fits TRBJ2-7 better; the J call may be wrong. The CDR3 has 14 amino acids. Germline lookup yields CDR1 SGHVS and CDR2 FQNEAQ.

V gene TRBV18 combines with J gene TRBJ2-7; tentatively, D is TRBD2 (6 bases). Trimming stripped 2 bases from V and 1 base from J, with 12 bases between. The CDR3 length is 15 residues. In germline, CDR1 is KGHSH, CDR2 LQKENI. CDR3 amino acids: CASSPAGYASYEQYF. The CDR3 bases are TGTGCCAGCTCACCAGCGGGATACGCTTCCTACGAGCAGTACTTC.

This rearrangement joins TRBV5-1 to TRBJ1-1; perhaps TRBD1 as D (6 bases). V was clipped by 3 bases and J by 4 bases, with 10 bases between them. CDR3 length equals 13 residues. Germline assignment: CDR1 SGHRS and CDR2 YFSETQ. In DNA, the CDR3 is TGCGCCAGCAGCTCACAGGGCGGCACTGAAGCTTTCTTT. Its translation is CASSSQGGTEAFF.

CDR3 loop: CASSRNSRETQYF. Written as DNA, the CDR3 is TGTGCCAGTAGTCGAAACTCGCGAGAGACCCAGTACTTC. The chain is built from TRBV19 and TRBJ2-5, with D unresolved. Germline V gives CDR1 LNHDA, CDR2 SQIVND (reference sequence). V was clipped by 5 bases and J by 4 bases, with 11 bases between them. This CDR3 has 13 residues.

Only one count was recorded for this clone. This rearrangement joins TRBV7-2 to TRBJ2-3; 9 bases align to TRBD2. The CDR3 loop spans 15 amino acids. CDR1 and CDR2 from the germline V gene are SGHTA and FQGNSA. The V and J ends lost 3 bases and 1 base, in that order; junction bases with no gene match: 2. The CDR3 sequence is CASSFGGRGTDTQYF. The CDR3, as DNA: TGTGCCAGCAGCTTTGGCGGGAGGGGCACAGATACGCAGTATTTT.

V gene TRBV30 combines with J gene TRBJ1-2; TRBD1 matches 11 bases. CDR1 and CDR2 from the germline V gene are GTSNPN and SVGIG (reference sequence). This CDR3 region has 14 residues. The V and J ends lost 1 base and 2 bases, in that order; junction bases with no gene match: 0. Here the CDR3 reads CAWSGDRGNYGYTF. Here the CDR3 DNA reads TGTGCCTGGAGTGGGGACAGGGGGAACTATGGCTACACCTTC.

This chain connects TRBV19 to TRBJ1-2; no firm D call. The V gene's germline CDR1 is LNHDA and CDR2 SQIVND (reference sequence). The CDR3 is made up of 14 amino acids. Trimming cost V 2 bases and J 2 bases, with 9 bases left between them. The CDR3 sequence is CASSITAANYGYTF. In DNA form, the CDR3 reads TGTGCCAGTAGTATAACAGCAGCGAACTATGGCTACACCTTC. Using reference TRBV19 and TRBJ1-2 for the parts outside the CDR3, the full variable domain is DGGITQSPKYLFRKEGQNVTLSCEQNLNHDAMYWYRQDPGQGLRLIYYSQIVNDFQKGDIAEGYSVSREKKESFPLTVTSAQKNPTAFYLCASSITAANYGYTFGSGTRLTVV.

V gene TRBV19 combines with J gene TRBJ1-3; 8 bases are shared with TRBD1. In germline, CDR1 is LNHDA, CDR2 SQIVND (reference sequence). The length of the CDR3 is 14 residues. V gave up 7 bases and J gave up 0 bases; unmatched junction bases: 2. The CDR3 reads CASTTGGSGNTIYF. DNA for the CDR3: TGTGCCAGTACCACAGGGGGCTCTGGAAACACCATATATTTT.

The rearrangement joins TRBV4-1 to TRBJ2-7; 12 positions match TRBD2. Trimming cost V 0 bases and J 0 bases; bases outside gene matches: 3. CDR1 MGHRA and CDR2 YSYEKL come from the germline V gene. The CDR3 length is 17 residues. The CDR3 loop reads CASSQELAGGSSYEQYF. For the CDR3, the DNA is TGCGCCAGCAGCCAAGAACTAGCGGGGGGCTCCTCCTACGAGCAGTACTTC.